These 28 T cell receptor beta chains came from one sample sequenced in a study of PD-1 blockade in classical Hodgkin lymphoma. Some clones are missing from TCRdb's copy, which holds only in-frame ones; the method was immunoSEQ multiplex PCR. The sample has about 40,000 clones; about 89% are singletons. All patients experienced relapse after autologous stem cell transplantation, and brentuximab vedotin exposure was variable. The sample consisted of peripheral blood mononuclear cells (PBMCs), taken at baseline. The source of these receptors is a human donor with classical Hodgkin lymphoma.

The V call is TRBV5-8, the J call TRBJ1-1; D gene unclear. CDR1 is SGHTS and CDR2 is YDEGEE in the germline V gene. The CDR3 consists of 13 residues. With 2 bases removed from V and 5 bases from J, the gap between germline ends came to 10 bases. For the CDR3, the DNA is TGTGCCAGCAGCTTAGGAGCGGGGACTGAAGCTTTCTTT. Translation: CASSLGAGTEAFF.

The chain is built from TRBV9 and TRBJ2-7, with 9 nucleotides matching TRBD2. This CDR3 spans 14 amino acids. Per germline, CDR1 SGDLS and CDR2 YYNGEE. V was pared by 4 bases and J by 6 bases, with 8 bases of the junction left unmatched. DNA for the CDR3: TGTGCCAGCAGCCCGTTAGCGGGAGACGGCGAGCAGTACTTC. Translating it yields CASSPLAGDGEQYF.

This chain connects TRBV7-2 to TRBJ2-7; 10 positions agree with TRBD2. The CDR3 is 16 residues long. V was clipped by 1 base and J by 4 bases; unmatched bases: 7. Germline assignment: CDR1 SGHTA and CDR2 FQGNSA. CDR3 nucleotides: TGTGCCAGCAGCTTAGATTCTAGCGGGAGAGATTACGAGCAGTACTTC. Translated, it gives CASSLDSSGRDYEQYF.

The genes are TRBV27 and TRBJ2-2; perhaps TRBD2 as D (5 bases). This CDR3 comprises 15 residues. Trimming took off 7 bases at V and 7 bases at J, with 19 bases between the two ends. Germline loops: CDR1 MNHEY, CDR2 SMNVEV (reference sequence). The CDR3 bases are TGTGCCAGCATTGCCCTAGGACTTGGGAACGGGGAGCTGTTTTTT. This codes for CASIALGLGNGELFF.

This clone was counted between two and nine times. The chain recombines TRBV11-2 with TRBJ1-6, with a tentative D call TRBD1 (6 bases). Per the germline V gene, CDR1 is SGHAT and CDR2 is FQNNGV. With 1 base removed from V and 9 bases from J, the gap between germline ends came to 16 bases. This CDR3 has 16 amino acids. The CDR3: CASSLVGTLGGSPLHF. In DNA, the CDR3 is TGTGCCAGCAGCTTAGTCGGGACACTGGGGGGTTCACCCCTCCACTTT.

The genes are TRBV10-1 and TRBJ2-7, with D tentatively TRBD2 (6 bases). CDR1 and CDR2 from the germline V gene are WNHNN and SYGVQD (reference sequence). The CDR3 is 15 amino acids. The ends were cut back, 3 bases at V and 2 bases at J, with 14 bases in the middle. The CDR3 region has the DNA TGCGCCAGCAGTGAATGCGGGCTAGCGCCCTACGAGCAGTACTTC. Translating gives CASSECGLAPYEQYF.

The chain carries TRBV5-5 and TRBJ2-7, with TRBD2 matching 8 bases. Germline V gene data show CDR1 as SGHKS and CDR2 as YYEKEE (reference sequence). The V and J ends lost 4 bases and 4 bases, in that order; junction bases with no gene match: 10. The CDR3 has 15 amino acids. CDR3 in amino acids: CASSAGGGRSYEQYF. In DNA, the CDR3 is TGTGCCAGCAGCGCGGGTGGCGGGAGGAGTTACGAGCAGTACTTC.

V and J are TRBV9 and TRBJ2-2; 11 bases are a match to TRBD2. The CDR3 loop spans 16 amino acids. CDR1 SGDLS and CDR2 YYNGEE come from the germline V gene. Unmatched junction bases numbered 5, after V lost 0 bases and J lost 7 bases. The CDR3, as DNA: TGTGCCAGCAGCGTAGAACTAGCGGGAGTAGTCGGGGAGCTGTTTTTT. Amino acids: CASSVELAGVVGELFF.

The rearrangement links TRBV4-1 to TRBJ1-2, with a tentative D call TRBD1 (6 bases). The germline V gene has CDR1 MGHRA and CDR2 YSYEKL. Trimming took 3 bases from V and 3 from J, leaving 14 bases between them. CDR3 length: 15 amino acids. Here the CDR3 reads CASSHLSTGHYGYTF. DNA for the CDR3: TGCGCCAGCAGCCATCTGTCGACAGGACACTATGGCTACACCTTC.

The chain carries TRBV7-9 and TRBJ2-7; D uncertain. Germline assignment: CDR1 SEHNR and CDR2 FQNEAQ (reference sequence). The CDR3 has 14 residues. With 0 bases removed from V and 3 bases from J, the gap between germline ends came to 9 bases. Written as DNA, the CDR3 is TGTGCCAGCAGCTTAGCGGCAGGAGACTACGAGCAGTACTTC. Protein sequence: CASSLAAGDYEQYF.

This clone was detected once. This sequence joins TRBV29-1 and TRBJ1-1; no firm D call. Germline V gene data show CDR1 as SQVTM and CDR2 as ANQGSEA. V dropped 4 bases and J dropped 6 bases, with 12 bases sitting between them. The CDR3 is 12 residues long. In DNA form, the CDR3 reads TGCAGCGTTGCATCCAATCAGGCTGAAGCTTTCTTT. Encoded protein: CSVASNQAEAFF. Variable domain in full (rest from reference TRBV29-1 and TRBJ1-1): SAVISQKPSRDICQRGTSLTIQCQVDSQVTMMFWYRQQPGQSLTLIATANQGSEATYESGFVIDKFPISRPNLTFSTLTVSNMSPEDSSIYLCSVASNQAEAFFGQGTRLTVV.

This chain uses TRBV10-2 with TRBJ1-1, with 8 bases fitting TRBD1. This CDR3 contains 18 residues. Germline V lookup: CDR1 WSHSY, CDR2 SAAADI. Trimming at V came to 3 bases and at J to 1 base, leaving 13 bases not matched to a gene. The CDR3 DNA follows: TGCGCCAGCAGTGATACAGGGGGTCTTTCGTGGGGGAACACTGAAGCTTTCTTT. This translates into CASSDTGGLSWGNTEAFF.

V is TRBV15 and J is TRBJ2-7; TRBD1 agrees at 8 bases. Germline V lookup: CDR1 LNHNV, CDR2 YYDKDF (reference sequence). Trimming took 0 bases from V and 0 from J; bases not matched to a gene: 13. The CDR3 length is 19 residues. CDR3 in amino acids: CATSRDTPRGDRSSYEQYF. Here the CDR3 DNA reads TGTGCCACCAGCAGAGATACACCCCGAGGGGACAGGTCCTCCTACGAGCAGTACTTC.

CDR3 region: CASSSGVTYEQYF. As DNA, the CDR3 is TGTGCCAGCAGCTCGGGGGTAACCTACGAGCAGTACTTC. This chain joins TRBV11-2 and TRBJ2-7; tentative D call: TRBD2 (6 bases). V was cut by 4 bases and J by 2 bases, with 9 bases left in between. Germline CDR1 SGHAT, CDR2 FQNNGV. This CDR3 is 13 amino acids long. The full variable domain, its missing parts supplied by reference TRBV11-2 and TRBJ2-7, is EAGVAQSPRYKIIEKRQSVAFWCNPISGHATLYWYQQILGQGPKLLIQFQNNGVVDDSQLPKDRFSAERLKGVDSTLKIQPAKLEDSAVYLCASSSGVTYEQYFGPGTRLTVT.

This sequence joins TRBV6-1 and TRBJ1-5; the D gene is possibly TRBD1 (5 bases). Germline V gene lookup returns CDR1 MNHNS and CDR2 SASEGT. Trimming cost V 7 bases and J 3 bases, with 16 bases left between them. The CDR3 loop spans 15 amino acids. In nucleotides, the CDR3 is TGTGCCAGCACCTTAGAATGGGGGTTCAATCAGCCCCAGCATTTT. Protein: CASTLEWGFNQPQHF.

This clone was seen only a few times. V usage is TRBV7-9 and J usage is TRBJ1-2; the D gene is possibly TRBD1 (5 bases). The V end lost 1 base, the J end lost 8 bases, and 11 bases lay between the germline ends. This CDR3 is built from 13 residues. Germline V CDR1 and CDR2: SEHNR, FQNEAQ (reference sequence). The DNA for the CDR3 is TGTGCCAGCAGCTTAGGTTCAGGGCCCGGCTACACCTTC. Translated, it gives CASSLGSGPGYTF. The whole variable domain, remainder taken from reference TRBV7-9 and TRBJ1-2, is DTGVSQNPRHKITKRGQNVTFRCDPISEHNRLYWYRQTLGQGPEFLTYFQNEAQLEKSRLLSDRFSAERPKGSFSTLEIQRTEQGDSAMYLCASSLGSGPGYTFGSGTRLTVV.

The chain links TRBV6-5 to TRBJ1-2; perhaps TRBD1 as D (6 bases). V dropped 11 bases and J dropped 5 bases, with 18 bases sitting between them. The length of the CDR3 is 13 residues. Germline values: CDR1 MNHEY, CDR2 SVGAGI. CDR3 coding DNA: TGTGCCGGACGGGACACTGGAACGTATGGCTACACCTTC. Translation: CAGRDTGTYGYTF.

The rearrangement uses TRBV18 and TRBJ1-1; D gene uncertain. Germline V lookup: CDR1 KGHSH, CDR2 LQKENI. The CDR3 is 13 amino acids. Trimming removed 4 bases at V and 0 bases at J, with 6 bases between. Here the CDR3 reads CASSLALNTEAFF. The CDR3 DNA is TGTGCCAGCTCACTCGCGCTGAACACTGAAGCTTTCTTT.

V gene TRBV7-9 combines with J gene TRBJ2-7, with 10 bases identical to TRBD2. CDR3 size: 16 residues. The V segment lost 1 base and the J segment 6 bases; nucleotides outside the gene matches: 9. CDR1 and CDR2 (germline): SEHNR, FQNEAQ (reference sequence). CDR3 amino acids: CASSLEASGGAGEQYF. Here the CDR3 DNA reads TGTGCCAGCAGCTTAGAGGCCAGCGGGGGGGCAGGCGAGCAGTACTTC. Looking up the rest from reference TRBV7-9 and TRBJ2-7 gives the full variable domain: DTGVSQNPRHKITKRGQNVTFRCDPISEHNRLYWYRQTLGQGPEFLTYFQNEAQLEKSRLLSDRFSAERPKGSFSTLEIQRTEQGDSAMYLCASSLEASGGAGEQYFGPGTRLTVT.

The chain employs TRBV6-6 and TRBJ2-7; D gene unclear. The V end was cut by 2 bases, the J end by 2 bases, with 13 bases between. The CDR3 is made up of 15 amino acids. The germline V gene has CDR1 MNHNY and CDR2 SVGAGI (reference sequence). For the CDR3, the DNA is TGTGCCAGCAGTTACCGCTCCGGGCCAACCTACGAGCAGTACTTC. The encoded protein is CASSYRSGPTYEQYF.

The CDR3 here is CASSKGGMNYGYTF. For the CDR3, the DNA is TGTGCCAGCTCAAAAGGGGGGATGAACTATGGCTACACCTTC. The chain joins TRBV18 to TRBJ1-2; possibly TRBD1 for D (6 bases). V was cut by 5 bases and J by 2 bases, with 12 bases left in between. CDR1 is KGHSH, CDR2 LQKENI, per germline. This CDR3 region has 14 residues.

The chain joins TRBV7-2 to TRBJ2-7; the D gene is possibly TRBD1 (6 bases). CDR1 is SGHTA and CDR2 is FQGNSA in the germline V gene. This CDR3 has 14 residues. The V gene lost 1 base and the J gene lost 2 bases, with 9 bases spanning the gap. CDR3 region: CASSLVQGPYEQYF. The CDR3 nucleotides are TGTGCCAGCAGCTTAGTTCAGGGGCCCTACGAGCAGTACTTC.

This sequence joins TRBV9 and TRBJ2-2; 13 positions agree with TRBD2. V dropped 6 bases and J dropped 1; count of bases not matched to a gene: 9. Germline values: CDR1 SGDLS, CDR2 YYNGEE. The CDR3 length is 18 residues. The CDR3: CASTTSGRARGNTGELFF. The CDR3 coding sequence is TGTGCCAGCACAACTAGCGGGAGGGCCCGGGGGAACACCGGGGAGCTGTTTTTT.

V is TRBV6-6 and J is TRBJ1-4; 11 bases are shared with TRBD1. Germline V gene lookup returns CDR1 MNHNY and CDR2 SVGAGI (reference sequence). The CDR3 runs to 15 residues. With 8 bases clipped from V and 7 bases from J, the junction kept 9 bases outside the gene matches. The CDR3 sequence: CASGLPGQGGEKLFF. Here the CDR3 DNA reads TGTGCCAGCGGATTACCGGGACAGGGGGGTGAAAAACTGTTTTTT.

The chain employs TRBV27 and TRBJ1-2; D might be TRBD1 (5 bases). Germline CDR1 MNHEY, CDR2 SMNVEV (reference sequence). Trimming cost V 4 bases and J 6 bases, with 15 bases left between them. The CDR3 has 14 amino acids. Here the CDR3 DNA reads TGTGCCAGCAGTTCAAGAGGGGTTGGGGATGGCTACACCTTC. Protein: CASSSRGVGDGYTF.

The V gene is TRBV7-2, the J gene TRBJ2-5, with 12 bases lining up with TRBD2. The CDR3 length is 16 residues. Germline CDR1 is SGHTA and CDR2 is FQGNSA. V dropped 5 bases and J dropped 2; count of bases not matched to a gene: 6. CDR3 loop: CASSPPLAGGQETQYF. The CDR3 DNA sequence: TGTGCCAGCAGCCCACCCCTAGCGGGAGGGCAAGAGACCCAGTACTTC.

This chain connects TRBV7-2 to TRBJ1-4, with 9 bases identical to TRBD1. V was pared by 5 bases and J by 8 bases, with 9 bases of the junction left unmatched. This CDR3 is 15 amino acids long. Germline CDR1 reads SGHTA; CDR2 reads FQGNSA. Here the CDR3 DNA reads TGTGCCAGCAGCGCACCCGGGACAGGGATAGAAAAACTGTTTTTT. Translation gives CASSAPGTGIEKLFF.

This chain joins TRBV7-9 and TRBJ1-2; a weak D match, TRBD1 (6 bases). CDR3 length: 14 amino acids. V was pared by 0 bases and J by 8 bases, with 13 bases between. Per the germline V gene, CDR1 is SEHNR and CDR2 is FQNEAQ (reference sequence). In DNA form, the CDR3 reads TGTGCCAGCAGCTTAGCAGCGGGGGGCGGCGGCTACACCTTC. It translates to CASSLAAGGGGYTF.